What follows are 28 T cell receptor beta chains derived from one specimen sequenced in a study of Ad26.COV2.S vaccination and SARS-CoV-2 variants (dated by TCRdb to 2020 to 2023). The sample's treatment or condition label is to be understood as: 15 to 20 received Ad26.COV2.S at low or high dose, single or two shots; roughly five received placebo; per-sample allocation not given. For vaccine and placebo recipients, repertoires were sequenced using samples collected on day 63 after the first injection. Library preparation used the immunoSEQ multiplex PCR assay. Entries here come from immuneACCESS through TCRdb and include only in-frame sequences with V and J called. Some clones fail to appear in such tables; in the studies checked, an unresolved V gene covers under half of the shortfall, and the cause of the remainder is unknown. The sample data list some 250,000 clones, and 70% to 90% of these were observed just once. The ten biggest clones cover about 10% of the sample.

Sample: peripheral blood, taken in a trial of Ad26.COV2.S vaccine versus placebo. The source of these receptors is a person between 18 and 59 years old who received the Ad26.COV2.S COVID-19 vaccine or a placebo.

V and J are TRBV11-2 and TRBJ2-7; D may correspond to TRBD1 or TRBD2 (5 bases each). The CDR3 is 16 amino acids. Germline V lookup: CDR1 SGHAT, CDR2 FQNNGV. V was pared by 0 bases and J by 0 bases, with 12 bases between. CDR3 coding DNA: TGTGCCAGCAGCTTAGATATGGGGACGAGCTCCTACGAGCAGTACTTC. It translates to CASSLDMGTSSYEQYF.

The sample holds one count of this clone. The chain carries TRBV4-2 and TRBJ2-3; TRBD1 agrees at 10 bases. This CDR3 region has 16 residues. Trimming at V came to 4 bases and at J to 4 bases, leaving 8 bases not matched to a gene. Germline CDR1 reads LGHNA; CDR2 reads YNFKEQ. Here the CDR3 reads CASSRALTGGADTQYF. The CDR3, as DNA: TGTGCCAGCAGCCGAGCTTTGACAGGGGGCGCAGATACGCAGTATTTT.

CDR3 sequence (DNA): TGTGCCAGCAGACAGACAGGGCGTAGTGGCTACACCTTC. It codes for CASRQTGRSGYTF. The chain uses TRBV25-1 and TRBJ1-2, with 7 bases identical to TRBD1. This CDR3 is 13 amino acids long. V lost 6 bases, J lost 7 bases, and 8 bases stayed unmatched. The V gene's germline CDR1 is MGHDK and CDR2 SYGVNS.

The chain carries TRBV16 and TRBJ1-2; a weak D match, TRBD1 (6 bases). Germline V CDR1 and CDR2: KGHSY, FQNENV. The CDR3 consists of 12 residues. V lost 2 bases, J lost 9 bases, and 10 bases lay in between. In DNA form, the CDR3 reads TGTGCCAGCAGCCAAAAGAGGGACAGCTACACCTTC. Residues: CASSQKRDSYTF.

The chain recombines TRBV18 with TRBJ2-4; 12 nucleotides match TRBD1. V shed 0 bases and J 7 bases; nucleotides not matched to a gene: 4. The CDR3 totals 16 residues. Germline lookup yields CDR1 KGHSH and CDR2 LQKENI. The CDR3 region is CASSPPGQGAINIQYF. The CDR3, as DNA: TGTGCCAGCTCACCACCGGGACAGGGGGCTATTAACATTCAGTACTTC.

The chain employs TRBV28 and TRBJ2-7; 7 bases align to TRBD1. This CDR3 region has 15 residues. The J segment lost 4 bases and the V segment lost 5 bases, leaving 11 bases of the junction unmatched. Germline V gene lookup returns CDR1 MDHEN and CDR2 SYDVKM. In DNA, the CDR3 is TGTGCCAGCAGTCAACGGAAGACAGGGTGGTACGAGCAGTACTTC. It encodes CASSQRKTGWYEQYF. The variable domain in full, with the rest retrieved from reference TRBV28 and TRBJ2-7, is DVKVTQSSRYLVKRTGEKVFLECVQDMDHENMFWYRQDPGLGLRLIYFSYDVKMKEKGDIPEGYSVSREKKERFSLILESASTNQTSMYLCASSQRKTGWYEQYFGPGTRLTVT.

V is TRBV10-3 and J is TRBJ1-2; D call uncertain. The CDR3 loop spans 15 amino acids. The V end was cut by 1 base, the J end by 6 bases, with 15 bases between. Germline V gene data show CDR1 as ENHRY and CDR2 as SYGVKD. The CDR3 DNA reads TGTGCCATCAGTGAGTACCCGGCCGGAGGTGATGGCTACACCTTC. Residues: CAISEYPAGGDGYTF.

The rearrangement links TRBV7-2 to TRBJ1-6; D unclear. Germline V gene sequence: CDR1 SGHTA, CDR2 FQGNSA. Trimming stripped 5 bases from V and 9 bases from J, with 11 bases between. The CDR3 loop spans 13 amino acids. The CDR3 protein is CASSQLLFSPLHF. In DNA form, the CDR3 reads TGTGCCAGCAGCCAGCTCTTATTTTCACCCCTCCACTTT.

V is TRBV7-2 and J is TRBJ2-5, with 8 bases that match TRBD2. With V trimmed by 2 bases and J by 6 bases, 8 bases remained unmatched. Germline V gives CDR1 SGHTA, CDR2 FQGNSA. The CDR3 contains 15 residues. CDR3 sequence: CASSLPGLGKKTQYF. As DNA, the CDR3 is TGTGCCAGCAGCTTACCGGGACTAGGTAAAAAGACCCAGTACTTC. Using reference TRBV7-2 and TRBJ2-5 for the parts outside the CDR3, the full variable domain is GAGVSQSPSNKVTEKGKDVELRCDPISGHTALYWYRQSLGQGLEFLIYFQGNSAPDKSGLPSDRFSAERTGGSVSTLTIQRTQQEDSAVYLCASSLPGLGKKTQYFGPGTRLLVL.

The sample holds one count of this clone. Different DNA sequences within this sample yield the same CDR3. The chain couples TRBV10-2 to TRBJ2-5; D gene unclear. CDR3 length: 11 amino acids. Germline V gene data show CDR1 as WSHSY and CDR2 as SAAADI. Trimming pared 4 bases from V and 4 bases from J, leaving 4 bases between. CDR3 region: CASSGGETQYF. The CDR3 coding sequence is TGCGCCAGCAGTGGGGGAGAGACCCAGTACTTC.

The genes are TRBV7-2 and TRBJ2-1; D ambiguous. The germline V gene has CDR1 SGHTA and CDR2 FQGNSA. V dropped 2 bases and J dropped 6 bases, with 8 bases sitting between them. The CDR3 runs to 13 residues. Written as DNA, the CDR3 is TGTGCCAGCAGCTTACTGGGCACCAATGAGCAGTTCTTC. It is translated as CASSLLGTNEQFF.

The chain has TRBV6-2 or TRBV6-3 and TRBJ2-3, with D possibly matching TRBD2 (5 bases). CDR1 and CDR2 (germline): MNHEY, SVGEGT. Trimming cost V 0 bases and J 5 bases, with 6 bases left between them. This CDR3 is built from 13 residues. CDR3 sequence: CASSYSGVDTQYF. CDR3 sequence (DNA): TGTGCCAGCAGTTACTCCGGGGTAGATACGCAGTATTTT.

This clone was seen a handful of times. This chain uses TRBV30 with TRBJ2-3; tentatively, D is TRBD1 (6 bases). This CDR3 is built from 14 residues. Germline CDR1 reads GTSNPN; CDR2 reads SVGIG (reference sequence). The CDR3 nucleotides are TGTGCTTCTACCCGACAGGACCGCACAGATACGCAGTATTTT. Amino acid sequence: CASTRQDRTDTQYF.

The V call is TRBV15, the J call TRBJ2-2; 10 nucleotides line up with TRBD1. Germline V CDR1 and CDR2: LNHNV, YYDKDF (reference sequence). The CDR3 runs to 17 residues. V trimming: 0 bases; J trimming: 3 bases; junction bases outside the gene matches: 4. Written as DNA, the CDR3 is TGTGCCACCAGCAGAGATGAGGGACAGGGGTACACCGGGGAGCTGTTTTTT. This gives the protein CATSRDEGQGYTGELFF.

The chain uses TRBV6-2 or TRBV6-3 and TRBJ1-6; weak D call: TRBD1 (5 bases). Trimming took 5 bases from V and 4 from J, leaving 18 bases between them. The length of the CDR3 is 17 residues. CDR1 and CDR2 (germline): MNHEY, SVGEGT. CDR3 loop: CASSRPGVGSYNSPLHF. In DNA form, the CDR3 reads TGTGCCAGCAGTCGCCCGGGGGTTGGGTCGTATAATTCACCCCTCCACTTT.

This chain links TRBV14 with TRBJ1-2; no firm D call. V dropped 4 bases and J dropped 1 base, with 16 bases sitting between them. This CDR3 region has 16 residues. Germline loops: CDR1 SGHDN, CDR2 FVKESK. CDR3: CASSPAEDARNYGYTF. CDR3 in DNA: TGTGCCAGCAGCCCAGCCGAGGACGCCCGTAACTATGGCTACACCTTC.

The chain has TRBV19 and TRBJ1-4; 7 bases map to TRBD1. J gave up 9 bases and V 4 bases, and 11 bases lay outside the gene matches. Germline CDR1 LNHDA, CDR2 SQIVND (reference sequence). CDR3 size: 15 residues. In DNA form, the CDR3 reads TGTGCCAGTAGTACCTCGAGACAGGGCGATAAAAAACTGTTTTTT. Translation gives CASSTSRQGDKKLFF.

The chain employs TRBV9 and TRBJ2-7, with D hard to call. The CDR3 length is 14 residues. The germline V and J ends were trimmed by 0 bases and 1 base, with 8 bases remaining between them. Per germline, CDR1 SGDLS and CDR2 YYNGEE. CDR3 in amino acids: CASSVVKASYEQYF. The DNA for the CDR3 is TGTGCCAGCAGCGTAGTTAAGGCTTCCTACGAGCAGTACTTC.

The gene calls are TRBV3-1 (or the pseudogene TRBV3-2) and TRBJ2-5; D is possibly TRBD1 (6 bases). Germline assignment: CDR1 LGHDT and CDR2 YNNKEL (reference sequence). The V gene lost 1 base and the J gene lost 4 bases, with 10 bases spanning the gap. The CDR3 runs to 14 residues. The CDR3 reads CASSQGARGETQYF. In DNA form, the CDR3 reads TGTGCCAGCAGCCAAGGGGCCAGGGGAGAGACCCAGTACTTC.

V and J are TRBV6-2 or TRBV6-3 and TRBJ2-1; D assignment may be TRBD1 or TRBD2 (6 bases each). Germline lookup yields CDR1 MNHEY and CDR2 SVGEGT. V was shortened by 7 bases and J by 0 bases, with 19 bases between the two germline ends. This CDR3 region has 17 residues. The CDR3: CASTPPLGGGSYNEQFF. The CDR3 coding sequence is TGTGCCAGCACCCCACCCCTCGGGGGCGGCTCCTACAATGAGCAGTTCTTC.

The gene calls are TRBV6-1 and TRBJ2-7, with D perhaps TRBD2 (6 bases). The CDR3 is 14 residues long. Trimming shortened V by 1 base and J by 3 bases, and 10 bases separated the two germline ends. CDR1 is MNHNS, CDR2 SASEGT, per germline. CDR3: CASSEGPGVYEQYF. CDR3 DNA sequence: TGTGCCAGCAGTGAAGGGCCGGGAGTCTACGAGCAGTACTTC.

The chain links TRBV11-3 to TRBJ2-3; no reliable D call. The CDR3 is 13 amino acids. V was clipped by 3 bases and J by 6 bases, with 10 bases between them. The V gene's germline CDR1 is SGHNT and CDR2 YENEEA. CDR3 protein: CASSLNFVDTQYF. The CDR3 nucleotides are TGTGCCAGCAGCTTGAATTTTGTCGATACGCAGTATTTT.

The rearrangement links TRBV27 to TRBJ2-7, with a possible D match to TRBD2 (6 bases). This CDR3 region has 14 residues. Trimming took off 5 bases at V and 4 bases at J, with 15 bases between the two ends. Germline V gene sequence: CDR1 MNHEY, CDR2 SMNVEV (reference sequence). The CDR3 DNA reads TGTGCCAGCAGTAGGTATGGCGGAGGGTACGAGCAGTACTTC. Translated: CASSRYGGGYEQYF.

The DNA for the CDR3 is TGTGCCAGCAGTTTACAGGGTTGGACAGATACGCAGTATTTT. Amino acids: CASSLQGWTDTQYF. V is TRBV6-5 and J is TRBJ2-3; TRBD1 is a possible D gene (6 bases). CDR1 and CDR2 (germline): MNHEY, SVGAGI. Trimming left V 4 bases short and J 3 bases short, with 11 bases between. The CDR3 spans 14 residues.

In DNA, the CDR3 is TGTGCCAGCAGCAAGGAGGGGTGGAGCTATGGCTACACCTTC. It encodes CASSKEGWSYGYTF. V is TRBV9 and J is TRBJ1-2; the D gene is possibly TRBD1 (5 bases). Germline V CDR1 and CDR2: SGDLS, YYNGEE. This CDR3 has 14 residues. Trimming pared 4 bases from V and 4 bases from J, leaving 14 bases between. Filled out from reference TRBV9 and TRBJ1-2, the complete variable domain reads DSGVTQTPKHLITATGQRVTLRCSPRSGDLSVYWYQQSLDQGLQFLIQYYNGEERAKGNILERFSAQQFPDLHSELNLSSLELGDSALYFCASSKEGWSYGYTFGSGTRLTVV.

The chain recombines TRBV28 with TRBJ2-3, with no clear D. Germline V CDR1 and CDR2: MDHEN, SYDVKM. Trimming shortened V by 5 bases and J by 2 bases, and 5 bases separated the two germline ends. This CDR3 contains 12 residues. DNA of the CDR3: TGTGCCAGCAGTCCCACCACAGATACGCAGTATTTT. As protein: CASSPTTDTQYF.

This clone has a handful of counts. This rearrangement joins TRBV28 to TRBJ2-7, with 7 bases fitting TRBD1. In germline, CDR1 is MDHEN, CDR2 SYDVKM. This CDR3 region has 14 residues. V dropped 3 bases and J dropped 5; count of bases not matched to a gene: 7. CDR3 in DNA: TGTGCCAGCAGTTTCCTCCGGGACAGCCACGAGCAGTACTTC. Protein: CASSFLRDSHEQYF.

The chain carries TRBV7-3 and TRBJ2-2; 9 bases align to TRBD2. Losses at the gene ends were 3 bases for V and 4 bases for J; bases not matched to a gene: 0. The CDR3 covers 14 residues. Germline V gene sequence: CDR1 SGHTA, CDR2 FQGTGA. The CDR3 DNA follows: TGTGCCAGCAGCTTTAGCGGGGGCACCGGGGAGCTGTTTTTT. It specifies CASSFSGGTGELFF.